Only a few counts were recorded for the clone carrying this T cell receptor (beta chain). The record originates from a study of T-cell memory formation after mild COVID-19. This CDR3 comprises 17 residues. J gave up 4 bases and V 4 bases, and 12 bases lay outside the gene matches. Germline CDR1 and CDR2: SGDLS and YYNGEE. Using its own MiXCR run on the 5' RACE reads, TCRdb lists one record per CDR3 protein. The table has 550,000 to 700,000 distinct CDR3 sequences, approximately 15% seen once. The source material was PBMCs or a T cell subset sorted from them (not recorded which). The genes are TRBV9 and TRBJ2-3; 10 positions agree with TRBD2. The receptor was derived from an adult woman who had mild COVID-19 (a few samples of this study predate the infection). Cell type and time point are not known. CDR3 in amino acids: CASSHTSGLAAPDTQYF. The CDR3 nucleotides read TGTGCCAGCAGCCATACCAGCGGACTAGCGGCTCCAGATACGCAGTATTTT.